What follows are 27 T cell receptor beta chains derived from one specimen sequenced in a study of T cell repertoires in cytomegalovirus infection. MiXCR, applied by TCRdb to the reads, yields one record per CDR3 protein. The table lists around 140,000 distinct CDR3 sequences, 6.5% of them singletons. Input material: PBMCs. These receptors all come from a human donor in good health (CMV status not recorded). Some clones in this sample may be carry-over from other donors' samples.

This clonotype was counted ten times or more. The CDR3 region is CASSRQRNTEAFF. Here the CDR3 DNA reads TGTGCCAGCAGCAGACAGAGGAACACTGAAGCTTTCTTT. This chain connects TRBV6-1 to TRBJ1-1, with a tentative D call TRBD1 (5 bases). Germline values: CDR1 MNHNS, CDR2 SASEGT. The CDR3 runs to 13 residues. With 6 bases removed from V and 1 base from J, the gap between germline ends came to 9 bases.

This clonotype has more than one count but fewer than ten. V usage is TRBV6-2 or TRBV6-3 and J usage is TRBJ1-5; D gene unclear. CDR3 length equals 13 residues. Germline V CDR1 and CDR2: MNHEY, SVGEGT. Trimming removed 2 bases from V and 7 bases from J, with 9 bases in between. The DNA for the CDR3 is TGTGCCAGCAGTTACACCCCGGGGCAGCCCCAGCATTTT. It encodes CASSYTPGQPQHF.

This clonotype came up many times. CDR3 loop: CASIEGQGMNTEAFF. CDR3 nucleotides: TGTGCCAGTATCGAGGGACAGGGGATGAACACTGAAGCTTTCTTT. The chain employs TRBV19 and TRBJ1-1, with 10 bases aligning to TRBD1. Germline assignment: CDR1 LNHDA and CDR2 SQIVND (reference sequence). The CDR3 length is 15 residues. Unmatched junction bases numbered 5, after V lost 7 bases and J lost 0 bases.

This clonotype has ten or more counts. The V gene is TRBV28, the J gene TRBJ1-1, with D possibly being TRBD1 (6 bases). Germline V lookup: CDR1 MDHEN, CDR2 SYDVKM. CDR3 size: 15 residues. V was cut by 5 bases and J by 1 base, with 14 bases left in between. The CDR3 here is CASSHRLQGNTEAFF. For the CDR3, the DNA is TGTGCCAGCAGTCACCGGCTACAGGGGAACACTGAAGCTTTCTTT.

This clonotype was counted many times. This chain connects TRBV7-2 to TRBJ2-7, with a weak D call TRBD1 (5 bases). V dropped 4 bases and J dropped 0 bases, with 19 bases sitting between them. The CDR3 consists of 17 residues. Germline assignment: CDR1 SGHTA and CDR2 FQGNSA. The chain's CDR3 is CASSYRGRAPSSYEQYF. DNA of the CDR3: TGTGCCAGCAGCTACCGCGGCAGGGCTCCTTCCTCCTACGAGCAGTACTTC.

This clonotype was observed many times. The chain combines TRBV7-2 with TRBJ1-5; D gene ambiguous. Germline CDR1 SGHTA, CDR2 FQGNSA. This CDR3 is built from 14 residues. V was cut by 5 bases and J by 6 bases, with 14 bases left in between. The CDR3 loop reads CASSPDGRGQPQHF. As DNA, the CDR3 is TGTGCCAGCAGCCCCGACGGGCGAGGTCAGCCCCAGCATTTT.

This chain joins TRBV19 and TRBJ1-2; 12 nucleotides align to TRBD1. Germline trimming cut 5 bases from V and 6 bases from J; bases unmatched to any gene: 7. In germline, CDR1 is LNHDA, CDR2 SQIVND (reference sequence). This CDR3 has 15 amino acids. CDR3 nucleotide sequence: TGTGCCAGTAGTGTTACCGGGACAGGGGGCGATGGCTACACCTTC. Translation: CASSVTGTGGDGYTF.

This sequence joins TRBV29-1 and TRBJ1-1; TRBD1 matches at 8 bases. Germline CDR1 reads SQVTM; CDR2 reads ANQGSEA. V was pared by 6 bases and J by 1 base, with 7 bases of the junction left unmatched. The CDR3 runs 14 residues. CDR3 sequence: CSVVSQGENTEAFF. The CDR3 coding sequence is TGCAGCGTGGTATCACAGGGGGAGAACACTGAAGCTTTCTTT.

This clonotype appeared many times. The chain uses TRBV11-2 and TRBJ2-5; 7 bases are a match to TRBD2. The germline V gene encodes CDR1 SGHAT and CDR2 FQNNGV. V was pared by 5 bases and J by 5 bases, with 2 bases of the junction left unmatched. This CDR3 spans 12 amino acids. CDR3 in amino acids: CASSRTSETQYF. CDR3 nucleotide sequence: TGTGCCAGCAGCCGGACTAGTGAGACCCAGTACTTC.

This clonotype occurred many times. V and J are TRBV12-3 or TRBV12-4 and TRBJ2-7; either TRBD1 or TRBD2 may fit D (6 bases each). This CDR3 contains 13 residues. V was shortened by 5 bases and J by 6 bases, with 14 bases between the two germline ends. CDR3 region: CASSLGGRGEQYF. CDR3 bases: TGTGCCAGCAGTCTAGGGGGGCGGGGCGAGCAGTACTTC.

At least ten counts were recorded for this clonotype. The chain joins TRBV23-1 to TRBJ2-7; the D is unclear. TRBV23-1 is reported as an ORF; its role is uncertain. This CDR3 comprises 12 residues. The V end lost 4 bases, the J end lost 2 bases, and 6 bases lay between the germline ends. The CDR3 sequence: CASSPVPYEQYF. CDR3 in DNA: TGCGCCAGCAGTCCAGTCCCCTACGAGCAGTACTTC.

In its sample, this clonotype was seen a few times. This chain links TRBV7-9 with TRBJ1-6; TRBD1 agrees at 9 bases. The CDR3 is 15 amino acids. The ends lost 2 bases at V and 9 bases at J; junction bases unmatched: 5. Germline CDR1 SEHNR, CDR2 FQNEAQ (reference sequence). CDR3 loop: CASSLIRTGVSPLHF. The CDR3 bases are TGTGCCAGCAGCTTAATCCGGACAGGGGTTTCACCCCTCCACTTT.

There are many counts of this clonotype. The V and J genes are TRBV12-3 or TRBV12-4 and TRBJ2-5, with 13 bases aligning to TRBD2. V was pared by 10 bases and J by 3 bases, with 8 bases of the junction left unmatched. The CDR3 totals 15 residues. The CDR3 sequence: CATTPGLAGEETQYF. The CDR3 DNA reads TGTGCCACCACGCCCGGACTAGCGGGGGAAGAGACCCAGTACTTC.

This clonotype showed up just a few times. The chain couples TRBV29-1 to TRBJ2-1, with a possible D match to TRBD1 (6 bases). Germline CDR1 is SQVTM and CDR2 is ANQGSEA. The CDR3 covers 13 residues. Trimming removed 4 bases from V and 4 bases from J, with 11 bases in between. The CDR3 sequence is CSVGTEHYNEQFF. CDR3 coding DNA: TGCAGCGTTGGGACAGAACATTACAATGAGCAGTTCTTC.

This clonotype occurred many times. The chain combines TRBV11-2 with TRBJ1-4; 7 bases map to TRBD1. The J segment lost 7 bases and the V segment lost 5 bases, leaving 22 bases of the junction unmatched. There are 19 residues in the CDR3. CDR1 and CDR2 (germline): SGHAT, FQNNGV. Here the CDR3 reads CASSPGGQRARARAEKLFF. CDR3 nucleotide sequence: TGTGCCAGCAGCCCTGGGGGACAGCGGGCCCGTGCCCGGGCTGAAAAACTGTTTTTT.

DNA of the CDR3: TGTGCCAGCAGCTTGGGTCCACAGGGTGCAACTAATGAAAAACTGTTTTTT. It encodes CASSLGPQGATNEKLFF. The J gene is TRBJ1-4, the V gene TRBV5-5; D may be TRBD1 (6 bases). The CDR3 contains 17 residues. CDR1 and CDR2 (germline): SGHKS, YYEKEE (reference sequence). Trimming took 0 bases from V and 0 from J, leaving 12 bases between them.

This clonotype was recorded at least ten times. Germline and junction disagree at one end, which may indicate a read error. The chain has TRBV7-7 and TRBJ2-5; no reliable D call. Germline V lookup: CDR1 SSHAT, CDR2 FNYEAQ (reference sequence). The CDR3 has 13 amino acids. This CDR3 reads CASSRILGETQYF. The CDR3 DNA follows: TGTGCTAGCAGCCGGATCCTCGGGGAGACCCAGTACTTC.

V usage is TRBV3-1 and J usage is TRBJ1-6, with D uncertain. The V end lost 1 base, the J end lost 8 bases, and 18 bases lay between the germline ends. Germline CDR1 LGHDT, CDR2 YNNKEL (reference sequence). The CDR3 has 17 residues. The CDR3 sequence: CASSQVLRAGPDSPLHF. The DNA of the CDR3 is TGTGCCAGCAGCCAAGTCCTCCGGGCAGGCCCCGATTCACCCCTCCACTTT.

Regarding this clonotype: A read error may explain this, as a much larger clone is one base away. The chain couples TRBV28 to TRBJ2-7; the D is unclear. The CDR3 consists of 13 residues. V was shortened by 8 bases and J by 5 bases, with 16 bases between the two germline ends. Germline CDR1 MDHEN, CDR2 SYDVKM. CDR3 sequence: CASSPGPPDEQYF. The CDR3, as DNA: TGTGCCAGCTCCCCCGGACCGCCTGACGAGCAGTACTTC.

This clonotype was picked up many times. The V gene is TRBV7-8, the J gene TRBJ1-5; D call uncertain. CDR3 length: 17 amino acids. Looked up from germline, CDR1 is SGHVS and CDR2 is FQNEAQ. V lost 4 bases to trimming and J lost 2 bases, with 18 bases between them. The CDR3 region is CASSSRRTLRGNQPQHF. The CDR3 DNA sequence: TGTGCCAGCAGCTCTAGGAGAACCTTGCGAGGCAATCAGCCCCAGCATTTT.

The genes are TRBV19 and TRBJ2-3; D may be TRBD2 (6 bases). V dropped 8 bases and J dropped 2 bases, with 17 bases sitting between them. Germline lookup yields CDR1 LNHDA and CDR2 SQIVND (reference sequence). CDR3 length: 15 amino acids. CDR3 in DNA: TGTGCCAGTTCCATAGCGGTGGGTCCCACAGATACGCAGTATTTT. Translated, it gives CASSIAVGPTDTQYF.

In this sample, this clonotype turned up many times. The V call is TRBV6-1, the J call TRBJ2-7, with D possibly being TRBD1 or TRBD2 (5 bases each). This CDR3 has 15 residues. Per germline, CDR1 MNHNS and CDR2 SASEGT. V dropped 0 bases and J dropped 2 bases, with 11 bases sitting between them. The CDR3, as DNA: TGTGCCAGCAGTGAAGCGGGGGACGGGACCTACGAGCAGTACTTC. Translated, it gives CASSEAGDGTYEQYF.

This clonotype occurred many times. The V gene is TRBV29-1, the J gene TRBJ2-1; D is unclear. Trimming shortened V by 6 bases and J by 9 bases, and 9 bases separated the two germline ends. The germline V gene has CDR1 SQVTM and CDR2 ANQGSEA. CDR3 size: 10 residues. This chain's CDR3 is CSVAVVEQFF. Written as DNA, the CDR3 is TGCAGCGTCGCAGTGGTTGAGCAGTTCTTC.

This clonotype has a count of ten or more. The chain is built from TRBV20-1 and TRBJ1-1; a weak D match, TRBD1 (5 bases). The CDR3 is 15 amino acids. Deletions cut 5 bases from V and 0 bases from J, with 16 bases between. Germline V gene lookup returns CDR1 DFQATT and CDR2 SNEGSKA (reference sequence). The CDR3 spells CSAGNRSLMNTEAFF. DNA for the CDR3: TGCAGTGCTGGGAACAGGAGCCTCATGAACACTGAAGCTTTCTTT.

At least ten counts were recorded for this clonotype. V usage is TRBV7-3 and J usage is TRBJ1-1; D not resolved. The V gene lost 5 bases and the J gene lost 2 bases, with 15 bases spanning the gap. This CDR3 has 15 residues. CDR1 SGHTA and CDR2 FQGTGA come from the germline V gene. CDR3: CASSPAGIVNTEAFF. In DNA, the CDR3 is TGTGCCAGCAGCCCCGCCGGGATAGTCAACACTGAAGCTTTCTTT. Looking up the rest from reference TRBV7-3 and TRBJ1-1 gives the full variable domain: GAGVSQTPSNKVTEKGKYVELRCDPISGHTALYWYRQSLGQGPEFLIYFQGTGAADDSGLPNDRFFAVRPEGSVSTLKIQRTERGDSAVYLCASSPAGIVNTEAFFGQGTRLTVV.

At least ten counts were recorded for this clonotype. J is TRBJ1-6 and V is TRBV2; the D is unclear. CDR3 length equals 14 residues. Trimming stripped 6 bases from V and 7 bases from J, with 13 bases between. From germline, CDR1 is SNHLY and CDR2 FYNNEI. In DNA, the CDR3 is TGTGCCAGCAGCTTTTTGGGCCCGAATTCACCCCTCCACTTT. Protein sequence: CASSFLGPNSPLHF.

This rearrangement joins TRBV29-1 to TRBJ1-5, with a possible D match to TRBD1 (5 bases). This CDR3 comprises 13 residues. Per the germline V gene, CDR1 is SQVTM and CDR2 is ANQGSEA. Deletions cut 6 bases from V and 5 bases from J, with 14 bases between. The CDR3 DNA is TGCAGCGTCACTACCCTAGGGGATCAGCCCCAGCATTTT. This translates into CSVTTLGDQPQHF.